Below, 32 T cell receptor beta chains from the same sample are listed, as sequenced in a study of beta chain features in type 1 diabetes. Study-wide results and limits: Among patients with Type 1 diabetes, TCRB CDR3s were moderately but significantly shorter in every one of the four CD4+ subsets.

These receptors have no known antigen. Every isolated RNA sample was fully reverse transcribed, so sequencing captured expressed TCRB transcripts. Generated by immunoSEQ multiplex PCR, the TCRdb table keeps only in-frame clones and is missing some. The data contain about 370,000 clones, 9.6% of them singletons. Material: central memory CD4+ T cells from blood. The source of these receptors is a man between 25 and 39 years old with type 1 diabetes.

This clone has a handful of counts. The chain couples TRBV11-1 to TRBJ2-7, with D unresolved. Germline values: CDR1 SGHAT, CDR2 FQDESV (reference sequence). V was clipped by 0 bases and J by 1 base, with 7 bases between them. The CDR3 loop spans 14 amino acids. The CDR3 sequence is CASSLASGSYEQYF. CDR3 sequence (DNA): TGTGCCAGCAGCTTAGCTTCTGGATCCTACGAGCAGTACTTC.

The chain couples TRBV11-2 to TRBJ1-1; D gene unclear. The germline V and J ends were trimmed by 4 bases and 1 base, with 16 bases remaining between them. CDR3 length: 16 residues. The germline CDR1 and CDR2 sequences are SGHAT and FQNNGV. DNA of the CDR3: TGTGCCAGCAGCTATTCATCGACCCGGGGGAACACTGAAGCTTTCTTT. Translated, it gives CASSYSSTRGNTEAFF.

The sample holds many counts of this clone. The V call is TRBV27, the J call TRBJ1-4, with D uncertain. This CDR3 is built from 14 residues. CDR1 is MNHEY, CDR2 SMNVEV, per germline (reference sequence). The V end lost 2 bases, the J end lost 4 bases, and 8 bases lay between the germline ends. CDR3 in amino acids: CASSLRTVNEKLFF. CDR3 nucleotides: TGTGCCAGCAGTTTAAGAACAGTTAATGAAAAACTGTTTTTT.

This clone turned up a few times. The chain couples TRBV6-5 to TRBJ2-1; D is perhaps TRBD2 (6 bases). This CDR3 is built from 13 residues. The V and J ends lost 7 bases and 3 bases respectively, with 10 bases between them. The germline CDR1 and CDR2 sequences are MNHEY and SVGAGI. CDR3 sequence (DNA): TGTGCCAGCACCGGGACTTACTACAATGAGCAGTTCTTC. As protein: CASTGTYYNEQFF.

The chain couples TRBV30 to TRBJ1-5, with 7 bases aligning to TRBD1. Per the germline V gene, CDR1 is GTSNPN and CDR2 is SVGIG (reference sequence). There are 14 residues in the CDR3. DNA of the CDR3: TGTGCTGGAGGGGGCCAAAGGAGCAATCAGCCCCAGCATTTT. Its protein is CAGGGQRSNQPQHF.

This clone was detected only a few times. The chain's CDR3 is CASSSPHRAWETQYF. The CDR3, as DNA: TGTGCCAGCAGTTCCCCCCACAGGGCCTGGGAGACCCAGTACTTC. The chain uses TRBV28 and TRBJ2-5; D is possibly TRBD1 (6 bases). There are 15 residues in the CDR3. From germline, CDR1 is MDHEN and CDR2 SYDVKM. Trimming stripped 4 bases from V and 5 bases from J, with 17 bases between.

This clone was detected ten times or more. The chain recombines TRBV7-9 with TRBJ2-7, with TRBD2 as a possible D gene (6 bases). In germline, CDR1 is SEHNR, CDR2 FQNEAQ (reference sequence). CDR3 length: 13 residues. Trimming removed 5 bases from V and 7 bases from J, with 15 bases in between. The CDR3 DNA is TGTGCCAGCAGCCCAAGAAACGGAGGGGAGCAGTACTTC. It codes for CASSPRNGGEQYF.

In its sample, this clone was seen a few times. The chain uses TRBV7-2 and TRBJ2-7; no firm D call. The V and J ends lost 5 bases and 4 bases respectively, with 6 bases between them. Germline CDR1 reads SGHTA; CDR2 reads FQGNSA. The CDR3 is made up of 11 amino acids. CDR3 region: CASSREYEQYF. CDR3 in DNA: TGTGCCAGCAGCAGAGAATACGAGCAGTACTTC.

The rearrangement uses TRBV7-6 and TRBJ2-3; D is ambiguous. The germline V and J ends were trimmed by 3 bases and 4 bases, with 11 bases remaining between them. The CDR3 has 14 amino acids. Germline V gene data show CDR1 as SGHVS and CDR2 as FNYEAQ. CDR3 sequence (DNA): TGTGCCAGCAGCTTCTCCCGGGTCGCAGATACGCAGTATTTT. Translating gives CASSFSRVADTQYF.

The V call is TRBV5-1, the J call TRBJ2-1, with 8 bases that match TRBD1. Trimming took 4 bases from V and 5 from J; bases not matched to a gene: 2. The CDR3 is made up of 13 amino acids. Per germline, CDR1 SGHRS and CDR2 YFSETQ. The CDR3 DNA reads TGCGCCAGCAGCCAGGACAGGGACAATGAGCAGTTCTTC. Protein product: CASSQDRDNEQFF.

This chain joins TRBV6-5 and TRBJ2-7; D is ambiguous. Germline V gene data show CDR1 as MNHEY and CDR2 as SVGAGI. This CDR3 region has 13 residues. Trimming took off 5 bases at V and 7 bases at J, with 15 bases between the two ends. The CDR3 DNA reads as TGTGCCAGCAGTACCGGGTTCAAGAGGGAGCAGTACTTC. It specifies CASSTGFKREQYF.

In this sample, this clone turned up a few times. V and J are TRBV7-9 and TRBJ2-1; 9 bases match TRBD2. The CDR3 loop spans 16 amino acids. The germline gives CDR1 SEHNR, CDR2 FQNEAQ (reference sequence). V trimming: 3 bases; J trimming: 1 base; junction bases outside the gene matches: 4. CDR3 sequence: CASSLWLAGSYNEQFF. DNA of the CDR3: TGTGCCAGCAGCTTGTGGCTAGCGGGATCCTACAATGAGCAGTTCTTC. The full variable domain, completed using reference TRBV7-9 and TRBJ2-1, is DTGVSQNPRHKITKRGQNVTFRCDPISEHNRLYWYRQTLGQGPEFLTYFQNEAQLEKSRLLSDRFSAERPKGSFSTLEIQRTEQGDSAMYLCASSLWLAGSYNEQFFGPGTRLTVL.

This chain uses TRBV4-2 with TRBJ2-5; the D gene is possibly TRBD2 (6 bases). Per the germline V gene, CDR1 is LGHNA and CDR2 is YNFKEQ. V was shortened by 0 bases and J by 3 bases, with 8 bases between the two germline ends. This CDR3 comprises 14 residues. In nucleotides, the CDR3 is TGTGCCAGCAGCCAAGAGGGCGGGGAAGAGACCCAGTACTTC. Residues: CASSQEGGEETQYF.

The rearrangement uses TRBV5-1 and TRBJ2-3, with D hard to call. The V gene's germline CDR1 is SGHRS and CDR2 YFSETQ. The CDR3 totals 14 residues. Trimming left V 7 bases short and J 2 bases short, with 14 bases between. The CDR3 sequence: CASRWSVYTDTQYF. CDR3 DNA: TGCGCCAGCCGGTGGTCGGTTTACACAGATACGCAGTATTTT.

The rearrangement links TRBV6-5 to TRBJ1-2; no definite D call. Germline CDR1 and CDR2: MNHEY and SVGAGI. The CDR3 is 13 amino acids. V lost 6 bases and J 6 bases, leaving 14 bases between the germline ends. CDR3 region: CASSPGSYHGYTF. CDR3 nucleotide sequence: TGTGCCAGCAGCCCCGGGAGTTATCATGGCTACACCTTC.

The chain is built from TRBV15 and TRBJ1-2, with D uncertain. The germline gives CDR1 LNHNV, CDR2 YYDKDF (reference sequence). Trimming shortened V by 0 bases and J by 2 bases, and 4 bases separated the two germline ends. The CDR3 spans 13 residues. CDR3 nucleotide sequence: TGTGCCACCAGCAGAGATATCAACTATGGCTACACCTTC. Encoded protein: CATSRDINYGYTF.

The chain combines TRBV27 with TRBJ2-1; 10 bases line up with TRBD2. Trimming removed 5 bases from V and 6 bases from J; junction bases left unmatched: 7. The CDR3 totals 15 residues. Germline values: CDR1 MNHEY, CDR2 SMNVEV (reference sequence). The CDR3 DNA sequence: TGTGCCAGCAGTCCGGGACTAGCGACCCGCAATGAGCAGTTCTTC. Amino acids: CASSPGLATRNEQFF.

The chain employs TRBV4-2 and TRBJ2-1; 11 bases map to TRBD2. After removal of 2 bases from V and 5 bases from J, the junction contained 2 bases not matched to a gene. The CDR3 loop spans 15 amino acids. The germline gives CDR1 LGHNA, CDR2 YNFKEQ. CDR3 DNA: TGTGCCAGCAGCCAAACTAGCGGGAGTAACAATGAGCAGTTCTTC. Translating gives CASSQTSGSNNEQFF.

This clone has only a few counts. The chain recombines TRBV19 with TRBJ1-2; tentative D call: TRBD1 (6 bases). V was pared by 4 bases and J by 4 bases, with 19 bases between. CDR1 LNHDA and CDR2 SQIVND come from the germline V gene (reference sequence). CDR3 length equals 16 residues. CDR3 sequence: CASSTRTDAGSYGYTF. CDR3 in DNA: TGTGCCAGTAGTACCCGGACAGATGCAGGGAGCTATGGCTACACCTTC.

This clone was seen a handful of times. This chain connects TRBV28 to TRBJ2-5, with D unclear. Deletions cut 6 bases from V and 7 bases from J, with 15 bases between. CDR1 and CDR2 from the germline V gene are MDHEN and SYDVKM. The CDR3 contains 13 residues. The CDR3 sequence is CASSTGSIRTQYF. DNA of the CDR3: TGTGCCAGCAGCACCGGGTCCATAAGGACCCAGTACTTC.

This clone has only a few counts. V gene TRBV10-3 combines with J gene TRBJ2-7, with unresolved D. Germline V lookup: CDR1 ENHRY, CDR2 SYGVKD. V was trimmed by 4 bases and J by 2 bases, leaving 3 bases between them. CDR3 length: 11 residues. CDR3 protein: CAISVPYEQYF. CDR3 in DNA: TGTGCCATCAGTGTCCCCTACGAGCAGTACTTC.

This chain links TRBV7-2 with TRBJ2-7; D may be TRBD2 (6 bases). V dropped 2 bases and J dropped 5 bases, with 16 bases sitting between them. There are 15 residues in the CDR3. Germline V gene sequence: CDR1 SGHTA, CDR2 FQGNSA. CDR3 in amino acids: CASSLTYGSPDEQYF. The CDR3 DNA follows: TGTGCCAGCAGCTTAACTTACGGGAGCCCGGACGAGCAGTACTTC.

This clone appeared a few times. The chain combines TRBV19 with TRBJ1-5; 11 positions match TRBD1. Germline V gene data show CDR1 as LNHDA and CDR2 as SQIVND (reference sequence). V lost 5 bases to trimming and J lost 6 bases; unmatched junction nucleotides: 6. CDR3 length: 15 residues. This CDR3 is CASSAGTGGSQPQHF. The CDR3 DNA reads TGTGCCAGTAGTGCCGGGACAGGGGGTTCTCAGCCCCAGCATTTT.

The CDR3 DNA sequence: TGTGCCAGCAGCTTAAACCGGGATCGCCAGTTCTTC. It encodes CASSLNRDRQFF. The chain is built from TRBV7-6 and TRBJ2-1; a weak D match, TRBD2 (5 bases). V gave up 2 bases and J gave up 13 bases, with 12 bases separating them. This CDR3 contains 12 residues. The germline V gene has CDR1 SGHVS and CDR2 FNYEAQ. The full variable domain, rest sourced from reference TRBV7-6 and TRBJ2-1, is GAGVSQSPRYKVTKRGQDVALRCDPISGHVSLYWYRQALGQGPEFLTYFNYEAQQDKSGLPNDRFSAERPEGSISTLTIQRTEQRDSAMYRCASSLNRDRQFFGPGTRLTVL.

The CDR3 sequence: CATLNYRLNEKLFF. CDR3 nucleotide sequence: TGTGCCACCTTAAATTACAGGCTTAATGAAAAACTGTTTTTT. The chain carries TRBV6-6 and TRBJ1-4, with D maybe TRBD1 (5 bases). Trimming removed 10 bases from V and 4 bases from J, with 16 bases in between. The germline CDR1 and CDR2 sequences are MNHNY and SVGAGI (reference sequence). The CDR3 totals 14 residues.

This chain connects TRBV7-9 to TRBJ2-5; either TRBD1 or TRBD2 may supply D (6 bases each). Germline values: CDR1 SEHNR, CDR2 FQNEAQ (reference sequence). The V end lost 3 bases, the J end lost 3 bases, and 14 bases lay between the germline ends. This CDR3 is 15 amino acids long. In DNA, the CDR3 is TGTGCCAGCAGCTTGGGGGGAACAGGGAAAGAGACCCAGTACTTC. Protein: CASSLGGTGKETQYF.

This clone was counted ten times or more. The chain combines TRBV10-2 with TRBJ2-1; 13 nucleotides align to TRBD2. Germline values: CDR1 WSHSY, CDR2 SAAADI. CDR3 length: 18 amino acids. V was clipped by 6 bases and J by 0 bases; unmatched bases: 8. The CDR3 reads CASRGLAGDDGSYNEQFF. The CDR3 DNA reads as TGCGCCAGCAGAGGACTAGCGGGAGATGACGGCTCCTACAATGAGCAGTTCTTC.

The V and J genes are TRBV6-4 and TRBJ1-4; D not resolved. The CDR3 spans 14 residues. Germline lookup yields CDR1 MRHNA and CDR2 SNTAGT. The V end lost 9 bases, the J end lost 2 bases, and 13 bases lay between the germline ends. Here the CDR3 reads CASETVPTNEKLFF. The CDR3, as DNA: TGTGCCAGTGAGACGGTACCGACTAATGAAAAACTGTTTTTT.

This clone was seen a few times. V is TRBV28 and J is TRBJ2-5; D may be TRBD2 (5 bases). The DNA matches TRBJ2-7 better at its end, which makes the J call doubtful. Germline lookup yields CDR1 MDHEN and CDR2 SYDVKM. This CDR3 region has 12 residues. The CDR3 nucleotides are TGTGGAGTGCGGGCCCCAGGATACGAGCAGTACTTC. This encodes CGVRAPGYEQYF.

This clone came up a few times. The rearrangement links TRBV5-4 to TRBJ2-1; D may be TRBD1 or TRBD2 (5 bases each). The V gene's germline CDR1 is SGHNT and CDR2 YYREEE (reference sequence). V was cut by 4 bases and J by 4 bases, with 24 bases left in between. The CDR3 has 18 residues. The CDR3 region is CASSKSAVGAYTYNEQFF. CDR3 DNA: TGTGCCAGCAGCAAATCCGCCGTCGGGGCTTACACTTACAATGAGCAGTTCTTC.

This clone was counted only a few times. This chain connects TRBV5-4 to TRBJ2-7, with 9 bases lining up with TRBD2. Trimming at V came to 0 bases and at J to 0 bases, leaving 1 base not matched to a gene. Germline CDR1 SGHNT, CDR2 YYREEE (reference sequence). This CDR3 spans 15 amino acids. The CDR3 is CASSLVTSGSYEQYF. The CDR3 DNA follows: TGTGCCAGCAGCTTGGTGACTAGCGGCTCCTACGAGCAGTACTTC. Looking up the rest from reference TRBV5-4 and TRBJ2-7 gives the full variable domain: ETGVTQSPTHLIKTRGQQVTLRCSSQSGHNTVSWYQQALGQGPQFIFQYYREEENGRGNFPPRFSGLQFPNYSSELNVNALELDDSALYLCASSLVTSGSYEQYFGPGTRLTVT.

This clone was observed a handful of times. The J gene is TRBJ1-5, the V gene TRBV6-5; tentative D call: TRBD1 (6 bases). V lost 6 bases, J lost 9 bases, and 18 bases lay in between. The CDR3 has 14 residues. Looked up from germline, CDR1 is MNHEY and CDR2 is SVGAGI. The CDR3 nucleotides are TGTGCCAGCAGGTATAGACAGGATAGCGGGCCCCAGCATTTT. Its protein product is CASRYRQDSGPQHF.